This T cell receptor beta chain appears in the sequencing data of a study of blood T cells in healthy people across ages. V lost 6 bases and J lost 6, with 15 bases in between. CDR3 size: 14 residues. The V gene's germline CDR1 is MNHEY and CDR2 SVGEGT. With each sample, at least 5 micrograms of total RNA were extracted. Primed by a sample-barcoded 5' primer and a J-beta primer mix, a second PCR proceeded for about 6 to 12 cycles. Every cDNA molecule bore a tag from a template-switch adaptor containing 12 random nucleotides. TCRdb re-analysed the 5' RACE reads in MiXCR, keeping a single row per CDR3 protein. The sample includes about 930,000 distinct CDR3 sequences, approximately 32% of them seen just once. With regard to this clonotype: A much larger clone is a single base away; this may be a read error.

These records were also assigned to another study, of T cells of mothers and their children. Per that paper: Donation involved three healthy Caucasian mothers and the six children that they had.

The chain has TRBV6-2 or TRBV6-3 and TRBJ1-5, with a possible D match to TRBD1 (5 bases). Sequenced: blood. This TCR came from a woman between 40 and 55 years old in good health. The CDR3 DNA reads as TGTGCCAGCAGATCCGCAGGGAACGGTCAGCCCCAGCATTTT. Its translation is CASRSAGNGQPQHF.